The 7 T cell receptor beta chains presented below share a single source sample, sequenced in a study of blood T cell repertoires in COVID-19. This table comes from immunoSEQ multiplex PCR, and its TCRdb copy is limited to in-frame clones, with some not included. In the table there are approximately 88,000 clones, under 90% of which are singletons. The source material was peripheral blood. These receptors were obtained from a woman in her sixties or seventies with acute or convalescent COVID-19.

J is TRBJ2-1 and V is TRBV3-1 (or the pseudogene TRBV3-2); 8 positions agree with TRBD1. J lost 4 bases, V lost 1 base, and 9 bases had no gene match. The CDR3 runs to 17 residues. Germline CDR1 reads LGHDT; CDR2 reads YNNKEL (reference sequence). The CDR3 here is CASSQGHSGTGYNEQFF. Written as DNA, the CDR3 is TGTGCCAGCAGCCAAGGACATTCCGGGACAGGATACAATGAGCAGTTCTTC.

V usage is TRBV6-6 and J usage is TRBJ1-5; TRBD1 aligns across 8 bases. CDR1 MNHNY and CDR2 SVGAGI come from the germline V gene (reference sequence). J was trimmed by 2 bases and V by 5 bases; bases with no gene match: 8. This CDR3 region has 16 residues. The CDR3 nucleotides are TGTGCCAGCAGTACCGACAGGGGCGCTGGCAATCAGCCCCAGCATTTT. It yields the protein CASSTDRGAGNQPQHF.

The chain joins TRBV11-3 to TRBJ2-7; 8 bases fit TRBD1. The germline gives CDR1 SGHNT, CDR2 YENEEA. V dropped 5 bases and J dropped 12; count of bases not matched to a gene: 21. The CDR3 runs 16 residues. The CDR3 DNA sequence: TGTGCCAGCAGCGCCCATGACAGGGGCGGGGTGGTCCCCCTGTACGTC. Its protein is CASSAHDRGGVVPLYV.

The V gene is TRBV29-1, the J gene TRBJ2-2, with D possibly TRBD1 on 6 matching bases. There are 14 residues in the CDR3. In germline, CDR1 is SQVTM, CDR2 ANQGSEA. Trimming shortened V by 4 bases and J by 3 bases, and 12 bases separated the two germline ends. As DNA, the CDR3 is TGCAGCGTTGTTGGCAGGGGTTACACCGGGGAGCTGTTTTTT. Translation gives CSVVGRGYTGELFF.

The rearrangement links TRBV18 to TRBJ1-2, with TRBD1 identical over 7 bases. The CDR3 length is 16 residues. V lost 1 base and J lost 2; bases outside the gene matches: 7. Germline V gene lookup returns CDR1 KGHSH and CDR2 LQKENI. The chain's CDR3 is CASSPLAGQFNYGYTF. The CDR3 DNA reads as TGTGCCAGCTCACCACTCGCGGGACAGTTCAACTATGGCTACACCTTC.

CDR3 region: CASADRGKETQYF. Here the CDR3 DNA reads TGTGCCAGCGCGGACAGGGGGAAAGAGACCCAGTACTTC. The chain has TRBV5-4 and TRBJ2-5; TRBD1 aligns across 10 bases. The germline V gene encodes CDR1 SGHNT and CDR2 YYREEE (reference sequence). CDR3 size: 13 residues. V dropped 7 bases and J dropped 3; count of bases not matched to a gene: 3.

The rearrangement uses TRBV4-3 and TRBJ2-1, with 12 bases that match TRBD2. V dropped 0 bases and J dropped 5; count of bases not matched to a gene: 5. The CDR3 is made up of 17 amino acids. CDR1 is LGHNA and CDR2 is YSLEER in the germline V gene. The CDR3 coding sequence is TGCGCCAGCAGCCAAGAGGCTAGCGGGAGGGCCCACAATGAGCAGTTCTTC. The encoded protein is CASSQEASGRAHNEQFF.